Below, 16 T cell receptor beta chains from the same sample are listed, as sequenced in a study of shared clonotypes between healthy human individuals. Assay used: immunoSEQ multiplex PCR; TCRdb lists only in-frame clones, some missing. The table has millions of clones, over 85% seen once; the top ten hold 0.14%. Specimen: naive CD4+ T cells sorted from blood. Subset reported: CD45RA+ positively selected. The receptors were sampled from a man between 18 and 35 years old in good health.

The J gene is TRBJ2-1, the V gene TRBV19; 9 nucleotides line up with TRBD1. With 7 bases clipped from V and 9 bases from J, the junction kept 7 bases outside the gene matches. Germline-derived CDR1 and CDR2 are LNHDA and SQIVND (reference sequence). The CDR3 consists of 13 residues. The DNA for the CDR3 is TGTGCCAGTACCACGACAGGGGGGGGTGAGCAGTTCTTC. Its translation: CASTTTGGGEQFF.

The chain joins TRBV2 to TRBJ1-4; no clear D. This CDR3 spans 14 amino acids. V lost 4 bases, J lost 4 bases, and 10 bases lay in between. The germline CDR1 and CDR2 sequences are SNHLY and FYNNEI. The CDR3 protein is CASSVEQVNEKLFF. In DNA, the CDR3 is TGTGCCAGCAGTGTTGAACAAGTTAATGAAAAACTGTTTTTT.

The chain uses TRBV2 and TRBJ1-6; D gene uncertain. The germline V and J ends were trimmed by 8 bases and 0 bases, with 23 bases remaining between them. The CDR3 totals 19 residues. CDR1 is SNHLY and CDR2 is FYNNEI in the germline V gene. CDR3 sequence (DNA): TGTGCCAGCGAACCAGGAAGGGTCCGGGCCAACTCCTATAATTCACCCCTCCACTTT. It is translated as CASEPGRVRANSYNSPLHF.

This clone was observed once. This sequence joins TRBV7-8 and TRBJ1-1; D is possibly TRBD1 (5 bases). The length of the CDR3 is 13 residues. The germline gives CDR1 SGHVS, CDR2 FQNEAQ. V lost 5 bases and J 3 bases, leaving 10 bases between the germline ends. The CDR3 bases are TGTGCCAGCAGCCAACAGGTTTACACTGAAGCTTTCTTT. It codes for CASSQQVYTEAFF.

In this sample, this clone turned up a few times. The chain employs TRBV20-1 and TRBJ1-1; D may be TRBD1 (5 bases). This CDR3 comprises 11 residues. Germline CDR1 DFQATT, CDR2 SNEGSKA (reference sequence). Deletions cut 8 bases from V and 1 base from J, with 8 bases between. The CDR3 DNA is TGCAGTCTCAGGGAGAACACTGAAGCTTTCTTT. It is translated as CSLRENTEAFF.

Regarding this clone: The sample carries other DNA sequences with the same CDR3. The CDR3 DNA reads TGTGCCAGCAGCTTGGGCGGGGGCCCAGATACGCAGTATTTT. Translation: CASSLGGGPDTQYF. The V gene is TRBV5-4, the J gene TRBJ2-3, with D tentatively TRBD2 (7 bases). The germline gives CDR1 SGHNT, CDR2 YYREEE (reference sequence). The CDR3 runs to 14 residues. Trimming removed 0 bases from V and 4 bases from J, with 9 bases in between. Together with reference TRBV5-4 and TRBJ2-3, the CDR3 gives the full variable domain: ETGVTQSPTHLIKTRGQQVTLRCSSQSGHNTVSWYQQALGQGPQFIFQYYREEENGRGNFPPRFSGLQFPNYSSELNVNALELDDSALYLCASSLGGGPDTQYFGPGTRLTVL.

This sequence joins TRBV6-6 and TRBJ1-5, with 8 bases that match TRBD1. V shed 7 bases, J shed 2 bases, and the junction held 7 bases outside the gene matches. Looked up from germline, CDR1 is MNHNY and CDR2 is SVGAGI (reference sequence). This CDR3 contains 15 residues. This chain's CDR3 is CASIPDRGGNQPQHF. The CDR3, as DNA: TGTGCCAGCATCCCCGACAGGGGAGGCAATCAGCCCCAGCATTTT.

The chain recombines TRBV29-1 with TRBJ2-5, with a possible D match to TRBD1 (5 bases). The CDR3 runs 13 residues. Per the germline V gene, CDR1 is SQVTM and CDR2 is ANQGSEA. V lost 2 bases and J 5 bases, leaving 12 bases between the germline ends. Written as DNA, the CDR3 is TGCAGCGTTGAAAATACAGCAGGGGAGACCCAGTACTTC. This gives the protein CSVENTAGETQYF.

The chain uses TRBV5-1 and TRBJ1-5; D call uncertain. Germline V gene lookup returns CDR1 SGHRS and CDR2 YFSETQ. The CDR3 runs to 14 residues. V was trimmed by 5 bases and J by 5 bases, leaving 14 bases between them. The CDR3 coding sequence is TGCGCCAGCAGGTGGCACGACGGACATCAGCCCCAGCATTTT. This sequence encodes CASRWHDGHQPQHF.

The chain's CDR3 is CASSMGQANSGANVLTF. The CDR3 coding sequence is TGTGCCAGCAGCATGGGACAGGCTAACTCTGGGGCCAACGTCCTGACTTTC. The chain uses TRBV7-9 and TRBJ2-6; 8 bases are a match to TRBD1. Germline V lookup: CDR1 SEHNR, CDR2 FQNEAQ (reference sequence). Losses at the gene ends were 5 bases for V and 0 bases for J; bases not matched to a gene: 6. The CDR3 spans 17 residues.

The chain uses TRBV4-2 and TRBJ2-7; 7 positions match TRBD1. The CDR3 is 13 amino acids. V trimming: 3 bases; J trimming: 3 bases; junction bases outside the gene matches: 2. Germline V gene sequence: CDR1 LGHNA, CDR2 YNFKEQ. The CDR3 is CASSQDRFYEQYF. The CDR3 coding sequence is TGTGCCAGCAGCCAGGACAGGTTCTACGAGCAGTACTTC.

The rearrangement uses TRBV7-2 and TRBJ2-2; 13 bases line up with TRBD2. Germline V gene lookup returns CDR1 SGHTA and CDR2 FQGNSA. The length of the CDR3 is 15 residues. J gave up 10 bases and V 6 bases, and 8 bases lay outside the gene matches. This CDR3 reads CASRSGTSGISELFF. The CDR3, as DNA: TGTGCCAGCAGATCCGGGACTAGCGGGATTTCGGAGCTGTTTTTT.

Only a few counts were recorded for this clone. The chain links TRBV27 to TRBJ2-7; no clear D. V was trimmed by 6 bases and J by 2 bases, leaving 17 bases between them. Germline assignment: CDR1 MNHEY and CDR2 SMNVEV (reference sequence). The CDR3 is 15 residues long. The CDR3 sequence is CASRMAGVGTYEQYF. CDR3 sequence (DNA): TGTGCCAGCAGGATGGCCGGAGTGGGTACCTACGAGCAGTACTTC.

CDR3 residues: CASSLARGTEAFF. CDR3 coding DNA: TGTGCCAGCAGCTTAGCCAGGGGGACTGAAGCTTTCTTT. The chain employs TRBV11-2 and TRBJ1-1, with 7 positions matching TRBD1. The CDR3 is 13 amino acids. Trimming at V came to 1 base and at J to 5 bases, leaving 1 base not matched to a gene. CDR1 and CDR2 (germline): SGHAT, FQNNGV.

This clone has only a few counts. In the same sample, other DNA sequences code for this CDR3. V gene TRBV7-9 combines with J gene TRBJ2-7; 7 bases match TRBD2. After removal of 1 base from V and 0 bases from J, the junction contained 3 bases not matched to a gene. This CDR3 has 15 amino acids. The V gene's germline CDR1 is SEHNR and CDR2 FQNEAQ (reference sequence). For the CDR3, the DNA is TGTGCCAGCAGCTTAGGTTCGGGGGGCTCCTACGAGCAGTACTTC. Translating gives CASSLGSGGSYEQYF. Full variable domain (remainder filled in from reference TRBV7-9 and TRBJ2-7): DTGVSQNPRHKITKRGQNVTFRCDPISEHNRLYWYRQTLGQGPEFLTYFQNEAQLEKSRLLSDRFSAERPKGSFSTLEIQRTEQGDSAMYLCASSLGSGGSYEQYFGPGTRLTVT.

CDR3 sequence (DNA): TGTGCCAGCAGTGAATGGACAGTTAGCAATCAGCCCCAGCATTTT. Translation gives CASSEWTVSNQPQHF. This chain joins TRBV2 and TRBJ1-5, with a possible D match to TRBD1 (6 bases). The CDR3 consists of 15 residues. With 2 bases removed from V and 0 bases from J, the gap between germline ends came to 8 bases. The germline V gene encodes CDR1 SNHLY and CDR2 FYNNEI.